The entry that follows covers one T cell receptor beta chain sequence. This sample was taken from a study of blood T cell repertoires in COVID-19. Study details: The United States, Italy and Spain provided the acute and convalescent COVID-19 samples. PBMCs, B-cell-depleted T cells, or T cells were the source of the cDNA or gDNA that made up the material.

CDR3 size: 15 residues. Looked up from germline, CDR1 is SSHAT and CDR2 is FNYEAQ (reference sequence). The trim removed 5 bases at V and 5 bases at J, leaving 7 bases unmatched. Authors' methods: The authors estimated nucleated cell counts from reference gene primer amplification. Generated by immunoSEQ multiplex PCR, the TCRdb table keeps only in-frame clones and is missing some. V and J calls plus clone size are reproduced from that table; the DNA served to infer D and trimming. The table records 140,000 to 150,000 clones, more than 65% of them present only once. The sequence came from a man aged 55 to 70 with acute or convalescent COVID-19. J is TRBJ2-5 and V is TRBV7-7; TRBD1 agrees at 11 bases. Sequencing was carried out using peripheral blood. The CDR3 region has the DNA TGTGCCAGCAGCACAGGACAGGGGGCGAGGGAGACCCAGTACTTC. This codes for CASSTGQGARETQYF.